This T cell receptor beta chain derives from a study of T cells in Graves' hyperthyroidism and ophthalmopathy. Broader study findings: Ophthalmopathy was predicted by the model a median of roughly 6.6 months ahead of onset.

This clonotype was detected many times. No antigen is known for it. Amplification targeted TCR beta CDR3 regions from RNA transcripts. The HTBI primer set drove a first-round RT-PCR of the TCR CDR3. In TCRdb, the multiplex PCR reads were re-called with MiXCR into one record per CDR3 protein. Of a few hundred thousand distinct CDR3 sequences listed, under 25% are singletons. Disease duration under 2 months; hyperthyroidism patients were aged 18 to 65. The sequenced material came from blood. This TCR came from a man aged 18 to 35 with Graves' hyperthyroidism.

CDR3 in amino acids: CASNLPPQPQHF. As DNA, the CDR3 is TGTGCCAGCAACCTACCCCCTCAGCCCCAGCATTTT. The chain recombines TRBV2 with TRBJ1-5, with D unclear. Germline assignment: CDR1 SNHLY and CDR2 FYNNEI. CDR3 length: 12 amino acids. The V and J ends lost 7 bases and 6 bases respectively, with 10 bases between them.